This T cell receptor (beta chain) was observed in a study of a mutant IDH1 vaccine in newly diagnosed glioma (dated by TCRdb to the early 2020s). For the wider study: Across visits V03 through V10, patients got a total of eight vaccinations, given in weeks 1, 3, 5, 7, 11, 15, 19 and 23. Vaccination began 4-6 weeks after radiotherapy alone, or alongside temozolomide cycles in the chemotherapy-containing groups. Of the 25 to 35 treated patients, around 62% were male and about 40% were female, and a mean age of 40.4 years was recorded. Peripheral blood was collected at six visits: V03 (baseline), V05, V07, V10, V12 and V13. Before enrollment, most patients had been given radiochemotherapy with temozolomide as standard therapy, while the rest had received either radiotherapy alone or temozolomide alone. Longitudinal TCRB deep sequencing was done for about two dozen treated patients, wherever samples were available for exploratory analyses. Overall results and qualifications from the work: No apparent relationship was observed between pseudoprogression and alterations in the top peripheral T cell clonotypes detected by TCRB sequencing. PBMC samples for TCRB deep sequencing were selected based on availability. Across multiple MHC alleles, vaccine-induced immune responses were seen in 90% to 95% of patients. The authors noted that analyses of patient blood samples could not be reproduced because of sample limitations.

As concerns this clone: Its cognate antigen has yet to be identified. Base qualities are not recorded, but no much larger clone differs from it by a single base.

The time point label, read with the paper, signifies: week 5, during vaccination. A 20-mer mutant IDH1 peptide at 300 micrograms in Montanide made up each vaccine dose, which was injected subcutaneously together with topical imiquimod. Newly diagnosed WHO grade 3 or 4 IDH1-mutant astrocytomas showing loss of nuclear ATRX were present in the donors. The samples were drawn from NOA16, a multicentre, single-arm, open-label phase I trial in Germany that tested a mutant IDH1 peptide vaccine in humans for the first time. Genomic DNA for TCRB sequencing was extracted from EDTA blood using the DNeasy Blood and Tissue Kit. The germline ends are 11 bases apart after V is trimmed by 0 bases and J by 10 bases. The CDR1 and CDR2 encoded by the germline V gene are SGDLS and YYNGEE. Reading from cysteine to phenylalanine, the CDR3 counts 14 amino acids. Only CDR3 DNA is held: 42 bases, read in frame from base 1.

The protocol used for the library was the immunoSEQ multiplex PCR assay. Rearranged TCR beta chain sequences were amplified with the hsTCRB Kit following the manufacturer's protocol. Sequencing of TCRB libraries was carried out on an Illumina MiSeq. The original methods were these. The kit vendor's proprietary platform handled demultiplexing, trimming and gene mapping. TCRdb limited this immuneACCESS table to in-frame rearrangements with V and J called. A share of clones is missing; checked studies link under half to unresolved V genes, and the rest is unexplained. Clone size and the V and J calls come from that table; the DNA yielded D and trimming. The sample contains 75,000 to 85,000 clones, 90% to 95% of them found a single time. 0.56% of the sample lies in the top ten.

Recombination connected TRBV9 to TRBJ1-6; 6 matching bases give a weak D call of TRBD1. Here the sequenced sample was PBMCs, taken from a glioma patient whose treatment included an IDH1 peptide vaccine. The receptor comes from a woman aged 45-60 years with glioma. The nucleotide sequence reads TGTGCCAGCAGCGTAGACAGGGTGCGATCACCCCTCCACTTT. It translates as CASSVDRVRSPLHF.